The text below deals with one T cell receptor beta chain. The study sequenced TCR beta in blood CD8+ and CD4+ T cells. Negative isolation was used for CD8+ and CD4+ T cells and FACS enrichment for TEMRA cells. Random hexamers were used to reverse transcribe 0.5 to 1 ug of RNA. In TCRdb, the immunoSEQ multiplex PCR reads were re-called with MiXCR into one record per CDR3 protein. The data hold roughly 200,000 distinct CDR3 sequences, with around 94% observed a single time. The source of the sample is a study of CD8 T cells in Susac syndrome. V shed 4 bases, J shed 3 bases, and the junction held 2 bases outside the gene matches. The CDR3 length is 13 residues. From germline, CDR1 is SEHNR and CDR2 FQNEAQ (reference sequence).

This clonotype was obtained from a human donor with Susac syndrome. The chain recombines TRBV7-9 with TRBJ1-2; 7 nucleotides line up with TRBD1. Source material: CD4+ T cells from PBMCs. The CDR3 sequence is CASSYGTDYGYTF. The CDR3 bases are TGTGCCAGCAGCTATGGGACAGACTATGGCTACACCTTC.